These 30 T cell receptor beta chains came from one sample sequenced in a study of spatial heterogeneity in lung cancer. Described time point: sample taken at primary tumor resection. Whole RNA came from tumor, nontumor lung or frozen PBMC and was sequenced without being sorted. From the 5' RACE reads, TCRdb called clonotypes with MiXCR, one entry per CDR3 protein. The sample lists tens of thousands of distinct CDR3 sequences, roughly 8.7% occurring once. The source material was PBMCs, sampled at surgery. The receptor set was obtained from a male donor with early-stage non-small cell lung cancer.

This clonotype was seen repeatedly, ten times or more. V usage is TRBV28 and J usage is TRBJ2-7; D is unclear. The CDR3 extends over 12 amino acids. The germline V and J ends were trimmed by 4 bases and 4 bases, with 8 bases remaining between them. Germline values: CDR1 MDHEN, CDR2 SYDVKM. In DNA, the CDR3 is TGTGCCAGCAGTTCCCAACAGTACGAGCAGTACTTC. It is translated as CASSSQQYEQYF.

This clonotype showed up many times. The CDR3: CASTVRGDQPQHF. CDR3 DNA sequence: TGTGCCAGCACCGTAAGAGGGGATCAGCCCCAGCATTTT. V gene TRBV12-3 or TRBV12-4 combines with J gene TRBJ1-5; a possible D gene is TRBD1 (5 bases). The CDR3 runs 13 residues. V lost 7 bases to trimming and J lost 5 bases, with 12 bases between them.

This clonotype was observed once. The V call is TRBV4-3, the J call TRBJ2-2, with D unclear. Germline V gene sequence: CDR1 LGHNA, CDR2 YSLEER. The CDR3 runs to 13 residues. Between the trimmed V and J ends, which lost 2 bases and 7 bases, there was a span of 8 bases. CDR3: CASSQMTHGELFF. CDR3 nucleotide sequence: TGCGCCAGCAGCCAAATGACGCACGGGGAGCTGTTTTTT.

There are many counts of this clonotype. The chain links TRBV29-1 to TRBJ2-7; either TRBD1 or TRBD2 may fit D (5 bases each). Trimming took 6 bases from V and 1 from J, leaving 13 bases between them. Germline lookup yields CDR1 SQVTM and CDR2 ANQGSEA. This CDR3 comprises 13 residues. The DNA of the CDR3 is TGCAGCGTCGGGCTGGGGGAGTCCTACGAGCAGTACTTC. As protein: CSVGLGESYEQYF.

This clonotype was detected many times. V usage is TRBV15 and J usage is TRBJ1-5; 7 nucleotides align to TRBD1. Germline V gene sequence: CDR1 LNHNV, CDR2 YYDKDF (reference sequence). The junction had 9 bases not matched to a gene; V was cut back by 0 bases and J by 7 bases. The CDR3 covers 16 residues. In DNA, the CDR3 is TGTGCCACCAGCAGAGAGGGCAGGGGGTTATCGCAGCCCCAGCATTTT. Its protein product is CATSREGRGLSQPQHF.

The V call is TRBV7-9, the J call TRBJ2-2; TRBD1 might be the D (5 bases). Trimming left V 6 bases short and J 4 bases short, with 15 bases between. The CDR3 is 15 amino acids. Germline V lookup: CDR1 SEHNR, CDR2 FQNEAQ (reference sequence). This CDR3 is CASSMTDTPTGELFF. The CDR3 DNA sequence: TGTGCCAGCAGTATGACAGACACCCCCACCGGGGAGCTGTTTTTT.

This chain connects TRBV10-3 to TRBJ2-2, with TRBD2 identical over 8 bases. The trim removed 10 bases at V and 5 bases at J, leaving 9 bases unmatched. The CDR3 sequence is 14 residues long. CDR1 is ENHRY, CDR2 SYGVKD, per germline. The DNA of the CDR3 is TGTGCCACAAACCGGGGGGGCTATACCGGGGAGCTGTTTTTT. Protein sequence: CATNRGGYTGELFF.

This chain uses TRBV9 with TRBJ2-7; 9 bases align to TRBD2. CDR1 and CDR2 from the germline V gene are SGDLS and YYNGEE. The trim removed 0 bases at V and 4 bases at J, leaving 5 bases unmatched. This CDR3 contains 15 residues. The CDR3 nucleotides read TGTGCCAGCAGCGTAGCTAGCGGGGACAAATACGAGCAGTACTTC. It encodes CASSVASGDKYEQYF.

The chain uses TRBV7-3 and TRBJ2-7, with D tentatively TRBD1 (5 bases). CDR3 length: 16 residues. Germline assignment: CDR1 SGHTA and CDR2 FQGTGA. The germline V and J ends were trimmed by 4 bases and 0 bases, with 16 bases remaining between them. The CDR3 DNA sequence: TGTGCCAGCAGCTCGCTCCAGGGCCGGAGCTCCTACGAGCAGTACTTC. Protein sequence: CASSSLQGRSSYEQYF.

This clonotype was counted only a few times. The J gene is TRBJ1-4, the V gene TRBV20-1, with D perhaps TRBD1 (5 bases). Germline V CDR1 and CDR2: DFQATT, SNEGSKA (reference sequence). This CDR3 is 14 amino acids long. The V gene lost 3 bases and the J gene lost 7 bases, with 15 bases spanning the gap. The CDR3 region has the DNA TGCAGTGCTAGTCCCAGGGCGTGGAGTGAAAAACTGTTTTTT. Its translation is CSASPRAWSEKLFF.

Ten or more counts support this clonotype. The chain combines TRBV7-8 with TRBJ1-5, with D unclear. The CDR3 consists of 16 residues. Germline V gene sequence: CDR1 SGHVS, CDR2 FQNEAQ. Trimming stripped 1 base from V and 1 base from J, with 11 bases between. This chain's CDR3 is CASSLDGLVSNQPQHF. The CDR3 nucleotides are TGTGCCAGCAGCTTAGACGGGTTGGTAAGCAATCAGCCCCAGCATTTT.

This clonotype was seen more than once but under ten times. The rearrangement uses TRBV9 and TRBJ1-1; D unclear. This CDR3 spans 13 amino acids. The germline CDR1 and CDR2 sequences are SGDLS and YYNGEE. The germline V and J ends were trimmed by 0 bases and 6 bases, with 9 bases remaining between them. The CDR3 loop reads CASSVAEKAEAFF. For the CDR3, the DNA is TGTGCCAGCAGCGTAGCCGAGAAGGCTGAAGCTTTCTTT.

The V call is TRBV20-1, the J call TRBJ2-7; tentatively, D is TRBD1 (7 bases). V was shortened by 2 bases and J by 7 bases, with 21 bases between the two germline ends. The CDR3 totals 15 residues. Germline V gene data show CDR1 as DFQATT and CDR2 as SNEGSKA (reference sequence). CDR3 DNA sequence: TGCAGTGCTAGACCGACGACAGGGCCTCGGGGGGAGCAGTACTTC. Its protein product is CSARPTTGPRGEQYF.

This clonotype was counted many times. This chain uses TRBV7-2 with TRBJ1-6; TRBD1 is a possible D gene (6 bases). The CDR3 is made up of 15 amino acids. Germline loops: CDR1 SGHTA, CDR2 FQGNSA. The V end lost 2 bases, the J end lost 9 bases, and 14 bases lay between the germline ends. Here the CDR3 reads CASSLSTGWVSPLHF. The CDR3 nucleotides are TGTGCCAGCAGCTTATCAACAGGGTGGGTTTCACCCCTCCACTTT. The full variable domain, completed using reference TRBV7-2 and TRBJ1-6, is GAGVSQSPSNKVTEKGKDVELRCDPISGHTALYWYRQSLGQGLEFLIYFQGNSAPDKSGLPSDRFSAERTGGSVSTLTIQRTQQEDSAVYLCASSLSTGWVSPLHFGNGTRLTVT.

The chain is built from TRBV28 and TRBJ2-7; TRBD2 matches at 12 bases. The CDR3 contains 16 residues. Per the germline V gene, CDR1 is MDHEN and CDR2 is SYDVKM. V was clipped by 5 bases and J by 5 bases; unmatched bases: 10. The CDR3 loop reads CASSTPSGRALDEQYF. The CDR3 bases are TGTGCCAGCAGTACCCCTAGCGGGAGGGCCTTGGACGAGCAGTACTTC.

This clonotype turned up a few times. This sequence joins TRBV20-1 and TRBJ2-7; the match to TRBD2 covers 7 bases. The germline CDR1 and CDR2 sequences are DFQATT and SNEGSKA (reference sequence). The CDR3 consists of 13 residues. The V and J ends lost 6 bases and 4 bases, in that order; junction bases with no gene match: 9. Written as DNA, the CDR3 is TGCAGTGCCCGCCGGCTGGGGGGGTACGAGCAGTACTTC. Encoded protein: CSARRLGGYEQYF.

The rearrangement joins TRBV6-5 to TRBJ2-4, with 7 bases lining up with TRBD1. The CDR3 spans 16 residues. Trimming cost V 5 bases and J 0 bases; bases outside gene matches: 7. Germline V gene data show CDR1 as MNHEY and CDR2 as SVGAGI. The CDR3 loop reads CASSPGTEIAKNIQYF. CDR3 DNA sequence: TGTGCCAGCAGTCCCGGGACAGAGATAGCCAAAAACATTCAGTACTTC.

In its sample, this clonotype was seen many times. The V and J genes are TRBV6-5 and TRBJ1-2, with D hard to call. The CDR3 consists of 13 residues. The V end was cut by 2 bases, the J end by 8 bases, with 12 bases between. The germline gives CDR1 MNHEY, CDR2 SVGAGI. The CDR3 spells CASSYREFSGYTF. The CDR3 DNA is TGTGCCAGCAGTTACAGGGAATTTTCGGGCTACACCTTC.

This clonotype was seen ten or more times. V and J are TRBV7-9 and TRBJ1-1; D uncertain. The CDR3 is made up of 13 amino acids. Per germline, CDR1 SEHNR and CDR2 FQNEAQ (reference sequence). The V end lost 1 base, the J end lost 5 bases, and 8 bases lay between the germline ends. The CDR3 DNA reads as TGTGCCAGCAGCTTAGGAGCGAAAACTGAAGCTTTCTTT. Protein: CASSLGAKTEAFF. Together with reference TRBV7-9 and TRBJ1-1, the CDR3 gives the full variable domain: DTGVSQNPRHKITKRGQNVTFRCDPISEHNRLYWYRQTLGQGPEFLTYFQNEAQLEKSRLLSDRFSAERPKGSFSTLEIQRTEQGDSAMYLCASSLGAKTEAFFGQGTRLTVV.

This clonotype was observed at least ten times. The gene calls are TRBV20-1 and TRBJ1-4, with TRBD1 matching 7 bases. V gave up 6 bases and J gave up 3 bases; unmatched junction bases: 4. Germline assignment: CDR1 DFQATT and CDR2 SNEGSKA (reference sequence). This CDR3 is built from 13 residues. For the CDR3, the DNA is TGCAGTGCCGAGACAGGGTCTAATGAAAAACTGTTTTTT. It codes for CSAETGSNEKLFF.

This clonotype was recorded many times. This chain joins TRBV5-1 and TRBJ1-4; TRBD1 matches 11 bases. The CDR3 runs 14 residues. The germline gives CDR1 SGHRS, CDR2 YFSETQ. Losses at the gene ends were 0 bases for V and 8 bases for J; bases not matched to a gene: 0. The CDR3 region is CASSLGTGGEKLFF. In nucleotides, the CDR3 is TGCGCCAGCAGCTTGGGGACAGGGGGCGAAAAACTGTTTTTT.

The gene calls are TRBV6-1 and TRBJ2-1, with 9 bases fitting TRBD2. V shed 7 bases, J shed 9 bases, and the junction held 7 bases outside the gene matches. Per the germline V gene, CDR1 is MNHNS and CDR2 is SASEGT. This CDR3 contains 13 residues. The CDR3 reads CASNWREGSEQFF. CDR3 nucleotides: TGTGCCAGCAATTGGCGGGAGGGAAGTGAGCAGTTCTTC.

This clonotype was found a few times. CDR3 in amino acids: CASSIEAGPLHF. The DNA of the CDR3 is TGTGCCAGCAGCATTGAGGCGGGACCCCTCCACTTT. V gene TRBV7-9 combines with J gene TRBJ1-6; no clear D gene. The V and J ends lost 5 bases and 12 bases respectively, with 11 bases between them. Germline loops: CDR1 SEHNR, CDR2 FQNEAQ (reference sequence). The CDR3 is 12 amino acids. The entire variable domain, with the rest obtained from reference TRBV7-9 and TRBJ1-6, is as follows: DTGVSQNPRHKITKRGQNVTFRCDPISEHNRLYWYRQTLGQGPEFLTYFQNEAQLEKSRLLSDRFSAERPKGSFSTLEIQRTEQGDSAMYLCASSIEAGPLHFGNGTRLTVT.

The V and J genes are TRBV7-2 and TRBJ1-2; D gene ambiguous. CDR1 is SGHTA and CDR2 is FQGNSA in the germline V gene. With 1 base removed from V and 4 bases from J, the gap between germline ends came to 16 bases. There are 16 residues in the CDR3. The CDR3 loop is CASSLGLGGSGYGYTF. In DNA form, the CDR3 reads TGTGCCAGCAGCTTAGGGCTTGGAGGCTCAGGCTATGGCTACACCTTC.

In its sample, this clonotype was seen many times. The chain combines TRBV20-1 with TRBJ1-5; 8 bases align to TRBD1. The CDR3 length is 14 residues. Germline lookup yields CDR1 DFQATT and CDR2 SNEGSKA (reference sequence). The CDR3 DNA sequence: TGCAGCGTGCCCGGACAGGGAGGGAATCAGCCCCAGCATTTT. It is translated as CSVPGQGGNQPQHF.

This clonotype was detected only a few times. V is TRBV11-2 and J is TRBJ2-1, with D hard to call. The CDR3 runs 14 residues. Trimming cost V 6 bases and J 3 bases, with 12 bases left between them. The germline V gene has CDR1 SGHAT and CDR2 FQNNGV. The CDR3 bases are TGTGCCAGCAGAGGGTTGGGGTTCTACAATGAGCAGTTCTTC. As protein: CASRGLGFYNEQFF. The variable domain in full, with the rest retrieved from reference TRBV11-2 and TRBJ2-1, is EAGVAQSPRYKIIEKRQSVAFWCNPISGHATLYWYQQILGQGPKLLIQFQNNGVVDDSQLPKDRFSAERLKGVDSTLKIQPAKLEDSAVYLCASRGLGFYNEQFFGPGTRLTVL.

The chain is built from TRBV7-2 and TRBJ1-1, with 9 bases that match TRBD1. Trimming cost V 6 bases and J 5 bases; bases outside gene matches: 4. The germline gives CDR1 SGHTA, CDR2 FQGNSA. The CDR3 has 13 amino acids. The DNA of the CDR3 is TGTGCCAGCAGACAGGGGGCTTGGACTGAAGCTTTCTTT. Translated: CASRQGAWTEAFF.

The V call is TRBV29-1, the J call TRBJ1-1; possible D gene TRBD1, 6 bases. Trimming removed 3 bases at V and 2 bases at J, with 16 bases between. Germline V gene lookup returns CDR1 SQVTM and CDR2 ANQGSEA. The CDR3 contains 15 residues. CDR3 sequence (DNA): TGCAGCGTTGACCAGATGGGGGCAGGAAACACTGAAGCTTTCTTT. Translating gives CSVDQMGAGNTEAFF.

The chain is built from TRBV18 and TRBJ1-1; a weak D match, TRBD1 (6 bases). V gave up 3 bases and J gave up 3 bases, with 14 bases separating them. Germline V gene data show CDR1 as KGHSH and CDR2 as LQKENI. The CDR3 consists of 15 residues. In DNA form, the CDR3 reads TGTGCCAGCTCACCCTTCTGGGGGCAGGACACTGAAGCTTTCTTT. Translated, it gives CASSPFWGQDTEAFF.

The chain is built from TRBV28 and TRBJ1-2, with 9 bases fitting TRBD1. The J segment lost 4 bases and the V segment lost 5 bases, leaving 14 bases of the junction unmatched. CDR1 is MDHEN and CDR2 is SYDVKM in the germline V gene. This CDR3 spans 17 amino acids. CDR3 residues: CASSATRDRDLFYGYTF. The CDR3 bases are TGTGCCAGCAGTGCCACCCGGGACAGGGATCTGTTCTATGGCTACACCTTC.